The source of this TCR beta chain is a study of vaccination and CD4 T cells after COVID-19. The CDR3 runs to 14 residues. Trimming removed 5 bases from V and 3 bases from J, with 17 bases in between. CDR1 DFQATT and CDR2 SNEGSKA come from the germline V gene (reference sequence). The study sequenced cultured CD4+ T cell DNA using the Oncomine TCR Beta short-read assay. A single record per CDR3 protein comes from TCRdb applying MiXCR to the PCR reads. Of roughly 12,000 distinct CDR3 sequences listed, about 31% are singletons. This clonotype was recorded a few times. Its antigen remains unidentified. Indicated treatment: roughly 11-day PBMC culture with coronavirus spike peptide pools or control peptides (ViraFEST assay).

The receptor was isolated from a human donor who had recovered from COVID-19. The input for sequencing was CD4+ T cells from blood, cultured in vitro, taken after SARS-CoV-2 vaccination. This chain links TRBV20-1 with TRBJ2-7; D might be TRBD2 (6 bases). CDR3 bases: TGCAGTGCTGGCCGGCAGGGACTGCTCTACGAGCAGTACTTC. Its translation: CSAGRQGLLYEQYF.